This T cell receptor (beta chain) stems from a study of PD-L1 blockade in urothelial cancer. The overall study: Males with bladder-origin urothelial cancer constituted about nine tenths of the roughly 29 patients. Blood samples had a median of approximately 150,000 T cells, more than 65,000 unique TCRs, and clonality about 0.074. General observations from the study: Pretreatment blood TCR clonality under the median forecast improved survival.

Germline V gene sequence: CDR1 SGDLS, CDR2 YYNGEE. The CDR3 loop spans 15 amino acids. Trimming removed 0 bases at V and 2 bases at J, with 9 bases between. About this clone itself: Its cognate antigen is unknown.

Profiled with immunoSEQ multiplex PCR; TCRdb holds only in-frame clones, not every one. The sample carries fewer than 50,000 clones, approximately 90% recorded once. The sample in question was PBMCs, obtained around atezolizumab (anti-PD-L1) treatment. The clonotype originates from a man aged 70-80 years with urothelial cancer. This chain uses TRBV9 with TRBJ2-1, with a tentative D call TRBD2 (5 bases). The CDR3 DNA reads as TGTGCCAGCAGCGTAGACAGCGGACCCTACAATGAGCAGTTCTTC. Residues: CASSVDSGPYNEQFF.